This T cell receptor beta chain comes out of a study of T cell repertoires in cytomegalovirus infection. Study background: Well-studied HLA-B-restricted CMV epitopes were used in the study alongside recently identified HLA-C-restricted ones. CMV infection and matching HLA type were both indicated by public TCR beta signatures.

TCRdb passed the reads through MiXCR, listing each CDR3 protein once. The data show hundreds of thousands of distinct CDR3 sequences, with around 30% seen just once and over 15% held by the top ten. Study outcomes and limitations: The ex vivo response showed dominance by HLA-C-restricted CMV-specific TCR beta clonotypes. CMV carriers with the relevant HLA were identified by cumulative public TCR beta family frequency.

CDR3 length: 13 residues. Germline CDR1 and CDR2: DFQATT and SNEGSKA (reference sequence). V dropped 5 bases and J dropped 2 bases, with 12 bases sitting between them. With regard to this clonotype: Its antigen is currently unknown.

The sequenced sample was cultured PBMCs, obtained from culture after CMV antigen stimulation. This TCR derives from a human donor in good health (CMV status not recorded). Some clones in this sample may be carry-over from other donors' samples. The gene calls are TRBV20-1 and TRBJ1-1; D is unresolved. This chain's CDR3 is CSAPAWINTEAFF. The CDR3 DNA sequence: TGCAGTGCTCCCGCTTGGATCAACACTGAAGCTTTCTTT.